This paragraph reports one TCR beta chain. No antigen is known for it. This sample is part of a study of cytomegalovirus exposure and HLA in healthy donors. Whole-study context: Roughly 86 million unique TCRs from HLA-typed donors made up an early data release. General observations from the study: The authors excluded some V segments, including TRBV6-2 and TRBV6-3, as indistinguishable. The authors confirmed in vitro that three CMV-associated chains were specific for CMV antigens. Upon later analysis, TCR association rates were observed to vary by HLA locus, being highest for DRB1 and lowest for HLA-C.

The CDR3 sequence is 12 residues long. Looked up from germline, CDR1 is MDHEN and CDR2 is SYDVKM. Germline trimming cut 6 bases from V and 8 bases from J; bases unmatched to any gene: 6. It was with 60 Vbeta and 13 Jbeta primers that the PCR ran. Method: immunoSEQ multiplex PCR; TCRdb's copy keeps in-frame clones and lacks some. The table has some 130,000 clones, 66% seen once. The sequence was obtained from a human donor in good health. The source material was PBMCs. The rearrangement joins TRBV28 to TRBJ1-2; 7 bases map to TRBD1. The CDR3 DNA is TGTGCCAGCAGGCGAGGGGGCCTGGGCTACACCTTC. Amino acid sequence: CASRRGGLGYTF.